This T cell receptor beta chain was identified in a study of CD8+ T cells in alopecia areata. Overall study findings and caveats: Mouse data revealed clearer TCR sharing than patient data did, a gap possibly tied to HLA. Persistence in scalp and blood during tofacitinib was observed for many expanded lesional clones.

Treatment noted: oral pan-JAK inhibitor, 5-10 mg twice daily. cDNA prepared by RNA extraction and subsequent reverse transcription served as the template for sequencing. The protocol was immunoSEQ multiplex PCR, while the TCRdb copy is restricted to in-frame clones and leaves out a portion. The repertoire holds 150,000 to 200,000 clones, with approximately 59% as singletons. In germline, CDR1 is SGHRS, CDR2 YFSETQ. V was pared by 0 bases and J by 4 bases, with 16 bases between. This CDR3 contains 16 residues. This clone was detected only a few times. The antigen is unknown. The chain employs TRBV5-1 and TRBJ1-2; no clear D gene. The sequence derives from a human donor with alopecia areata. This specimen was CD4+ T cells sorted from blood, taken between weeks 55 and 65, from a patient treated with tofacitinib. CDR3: CASSLGQGGVSYGYTF. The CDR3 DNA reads TGCGCCAGCAGCTTGGGACAAGGAGGCGTCTCCTATGGCTACACCTTC.